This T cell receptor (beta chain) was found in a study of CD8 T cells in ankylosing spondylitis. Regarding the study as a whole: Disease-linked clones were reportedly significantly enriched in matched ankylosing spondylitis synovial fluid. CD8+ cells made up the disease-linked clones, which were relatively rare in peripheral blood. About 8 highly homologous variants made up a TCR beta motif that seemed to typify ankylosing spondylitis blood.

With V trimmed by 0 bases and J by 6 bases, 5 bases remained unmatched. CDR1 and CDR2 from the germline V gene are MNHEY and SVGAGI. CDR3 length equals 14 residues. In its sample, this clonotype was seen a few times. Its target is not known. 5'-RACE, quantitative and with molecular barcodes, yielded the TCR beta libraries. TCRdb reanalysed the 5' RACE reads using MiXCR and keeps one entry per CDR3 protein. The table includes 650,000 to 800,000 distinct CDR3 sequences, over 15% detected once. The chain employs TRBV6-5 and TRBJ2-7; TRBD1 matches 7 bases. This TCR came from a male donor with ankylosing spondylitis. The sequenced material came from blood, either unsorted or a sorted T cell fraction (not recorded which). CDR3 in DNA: TGTGCCAGCAGTTACTCGAGGGGGCCGGGCGAGCAGTACTTC. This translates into CASSYSRGPGEQYF.